The 9 T cell receptor beta chains below were found in one sample sequenced in a study of OX40 agonist ivuxolimab in advanced cancers. This table comes from immunoSEQ multiplex PCR, and its TCRdb copy is limited to in-frame clones, with some not included. Among over 15,000 clones listed, less than 90% were seen once. The input for sequencing was CD4+ or CD8+ T cells sorted from blood, taken in a trial of the OX40 agonist ivuxolimab. These receptors were taken from an adult with an advanced solid tumor such as melanoma, head and neck, liver or kidney cancer.

This chain joins TRBV18 and TRBJ2-7, with D possibly TRBD2 on 7 matching bases. The germline V gene has CDR1 KGHSH and CDR2 LQKENI. This CDR3 region has 15 residues. V lost 3 bases and J 6 bases, leaving 18 bases between the germline ends. The CDR3 bases are TGTGCCAGCTCACCGCGGGGGCTCACGACTGGCGAGCAGTACTTC. This translates into CASSPRGLTTGEQYF.

This chain links TRBV9 with TRBJ2-5; unclear D gene. Germline V CDR1 and CDR2: SGDLS, YYNGEE. Trimming removed 2 bases at V and 7 bases at J, with 21 bases between. The length of the CDR3 is 16 residues. The CDR3 nucleotides are TGTGCCAGCAGCGTTCTCCCCCCGGGCGGCCCTGGGACCCAGTACTTC. Its protein product is CASSVLPPGGPGTQYF.

V gene TRBV6-4 combines with J gene TRBJ1-3; D is unclear. The V end was cut by 6 bases, the J end by 0 bases, with 3 bases between. Per the germline V gene, CDR1 is MRHNA and CDR2 is SNTAGT. The CDR3 has 12 residues. The chain's CDR3 is CASSLSGNTIYF. CDR3 nucleotides: TGTGCCAGCAGCCTCTCTGGAAACACCATATATTTT.

J is TRBJ2-7 and V is TRBV7-6; TRBD1 agrees at 7 bases. V shed 5 bases, J shed 6 bases, and the junction held 10 bases outside the gene matches. The germline gives CDR1 SGHVS, CDR2 FNYEAQ. This CDR3 comprises 14 residues. The CDR3 here is CASSAEGAGTEQYF. The CDR3 nucleotides read TGTGCCAGCAGCGCCGAGGGGGCTGGAACCGAGCAGTACTTC.

The rearrangement links TRBV7-2 to TRBJ2-1; no reliable D call. CDR1 and CDR2 from the germline V gene are SGHTA and FQGNSA. The CDR3 is made up of 14 amino acids. CDR3 nucleotides: TGTGCATCGGGCGGCGCCGTGGGTAGGAATGAGCAGTTCTTC. Amino acid sequence: CASGGAVGRNEQFF.

The chain uses TRBV11-2 and TRBJ2-5; 14 bases fit TRBD2. The length of the CDR3 is 16 residues. CDR1 is SGHAT, CDR2 FQNNGV, per germline. V lost 3 bases to trimming and J lost 5 bases; unmatched junction nucleotides: 5. Written as DNA, the CDR3 is TGTGCCAGCAGCTTCGGACTAGCGGGAGGAATTGAGACCCAGTACTTC. Translation: CASSFGLAGGIETQYF.

This chain joins TRBV6-5 and TRBJ2-5, with D maybe TRBD2 (6 bases). This CDR3 has 14 residues. Trimming took off 8 bases at V and 5 bases at J, with 18 bases between the two ends. Germline CDR1 and CDR2: MNHEY and SVGAGI. As DNA, the CDR3 is TGTGCCAGCCGACCCTCCGGGGGAGGTGAGACCCAGTACTTC. It yields the protein CASRPSGGGETQYF.

The chain recombines TRBV11-3 with TRBJ2-1; 13 nucleotides agree with TRBD2. Per the germline V gene, CDR1 is SGHNT and CDR2 is YENEEA. This CDR3 spans 17 amino acids. V shed 11 bases and J 2 bases; nucleotides not matched to a gene: 12. In DNA, the CDR3 is TGTGCCTCAAAGAAGGGACTAGCGGGACCCACCTACAATGAGCAGTTCTTC. It codes for CASKKGLAGPTYNEQFF.

The rearrangement uses TRBV7-2 and TRBJ2-1; TRBD2 matches 13 bases. V dropped 6 bases and J dropped 8; count of bases not matched to a gene: 7. Germline CDR1 and CDR2: SGHTA and FQGNSA. This CDR3 comprises 15 residues. The CDR3 sequence: CASSTTGLAGDEQFF. The DNA for the CDR3 is TGTGCCAGCAGTACCACAGGACTAGCGGGGGATGAGCAGTTCTTC.